These 14 T cell receptor beta chains were sequenced from one sample in a study of control samples from healthy donors and cancer patients. Clones were sequenced by immunoSEQ multiplex PCR, and TCRdb holds only the in-frame ones, with some missing. This table has about 49,000 clones, 65% to 90% appearing once. Material for sequencing was PBMCs. These receptors all come from a woman aged 50 to 60 with lung cancer.

The CDR3 sequence is CSVRDSRRGNSGNTIYF. DNA for the CDR3: TGCAGCGTTCGGGACAGTCGGAGAGGGAACTCTGGAAACACCATATATTTT. V gene TRBV29-1 combines with J gene TRBJ1-3, with TRBD1 matching over 7 bases. The germline V gene encodes CDR1 SQVTM and CDR2 ANQGSEA. The CDR3 is 17 residues long. The V segment lost 5 bases and the J segment 0 bases; nucleotides outside the gene matches: 13.

The V and J genes are TRBV3-1 (or the pseudogene TRBV3-2) and TRBJ1-2; no clear D. Germline V CDR1 and CDR2: LGHDT, YNNKEL (reference sequence). The CDR3 is made up of 12 amino acids. V shed 8 bases and J shed 3 bases, with 10 bases lying between them. The DNA for the CDR3 is TGTGCCAGCGGGGATCTGGACTATGGCTACACCTTC. It encodes CASGDLDYGYTF.

A note on this clone: This specimen includes other DNA sequences encoding the same CDR3. The rearrangement joins TRBV5-1 to TRBJ2-1, with 7 bases aligning to TRBD1. This CDR3 is 15 amino acids long. V lost 0 bases to trimming and J lost 4 bases; unmatched junction nucleotides: 4. Germline V gene lookup returns CDR1 SGHRS and CDR2 YFSETQ. The CDR3 DNA is TGCGCCAGCAGCTTGGAAGGACAGGAATACAATGAGCAGTTCTTC. It translates to CASSLEGQEYNEQFF.

The rearrangement joins TRBV14 to TRBJ1-2, with TRBD1 as a possible D gene (5 bases). Germline V gives CDR1 SGHDN, CDR2 FVKESK. Trimming removed 4 bases from V and 6 bases from J, with 24 bases in between. The CDR3 covers 17 residues. The CDR3 nucleotides read TGTGCCAGCAGCCCCGGGACCAATGGGGGTTACGAGAATGGCTACACCTTC. Translating gives CASSPGTNGGYENGYTF. The full variable domain, with the rest looked up from reference TRBV14 and TRBJ1-2, is EAGVTQFPSHSVIEKGQTVTLRCDPISGHDNLYWYRRVMGKEIKFLLHFVKESKQDESGMPNNRFLAERTGGTYSTLKVQPAELEDSGVYFCASSPGTNGGYENGYTFGSGTRLTVV.

This rearrangement joins TRBV18 to TRBJ1-6; the D gene is possibly TRBD1 (6 bases). Germline V lookup: CDR1 KGHSH, CDR2 LQKENI. Trimming took off 3 bases at V and 6 bases at J, with 9 bases between the two ends. The CDR3 sequence is 14 residues long. The CDR3 bases are TGTGCCAGCTCACCGGGAGGGGGTAATTCACCCCTCCACTTT. Its translation: CASSPGGGNSPLHF.

This chain joins TRBV5-5 and TRBJ1-1, with D possibly matching TRBD1 (6 bases). In germline, CDR1 is SGHKS, CDR2 YYEKEE (reference sequence). Trimming took 0 bases from V and 4 from J, leaving 13 bases between them. This CDR3 has 15 residues. This CDR3 reads CASSLEQGGITEAFF. The DNA for the CDR3 is TGTGCCAGCAGCTTGGAACAGGGAGGCATCACTGAAGCTTTCTTT.

The chain recombines TRBV30 with TRBJ2-3, with 7 bases fitting TRBD2. Looked up from germline, CDR1 is GTSNPN and CDR2 is SVGIG (reference sequence). The CDR3 runs to 15 residues. V lost 0 bases, J lost 3 bases, and 6 bases stayed unmatched. CDR3 sequence (DNA): TGTGCCTGGAGTGTTATAGCGGGTACTACAGATACGCAGTATTTT. It is translated as CAWSVIAGTTDTQYF.

The chain couples TRBV11-2 to TRBJ1-2; D ambiguous. This CDR3 has 15 amino acids. Germline-derived CDR1 and CDR2 are SGHAT and FQNNGV. V gave up 5 bases and J gave up 7 bases, with 20 bases separating them. The CDR3 DNA sequence: TGTGCCAGCAGCCCTTGGTCGGACTTCGGCTTTGGCTACACCTTC. As protein: CASSPWSDFGFGYTF.

This clone was detected a few times. The rearrangement joins TRBV6-5 to TRBJ1-1; D is unclear. The CDR3 consists of 12 residues. The germline gives CDR1 MNHEY, CDR2 SVGAGI. Trimming removed 8 bases from V and 0 bases from J, with 7 bases in between. CDR3 sequence reads: CASSKVNTEAFF. The CDR3, as DNA: TGTGCCAGCTCGAAGGTGAACACTGAAGCTTTCTTT.

The rearrangement links TRBV9 to TRBJ1-1; D ambiguous. The CDR3 loop spans 13 amino acids. Trimming took 0 bases from V and 1 from J, leaving 4 bases between them. Germline CDR1 SGDLS, CDR2 YYNGEE. The CDR3 nucleotides read TGTGCCAGCAGCGTAGGGGAGAACACTGAAGCTTTCTTT. This codes for CASSVGENTEAFF.

J is TRBJ1-2 and V is TRBV28, with D unclear. Per the germline V gene, CDR1 is MDHEN and CDR2 is SYDVKM. V lost 6 bases and J lost 5, with 10 bases in between. The CDR3 has 12 residues. The CDR3, as DNA: TGTGCCAGCAGAGTGACGGGGTATGGCTACACCTTC. Protein product: CASRVTGYGYTF.

V gene TRBV30 combines with J gene TRBJ1-4; 9 bases line up with TRBD1. After removal of 4 bases from V and 1 base from J, the junction contained 10 bases not matched to a gene. The CDR3 spans 17 residues. Germline CDR1 is GTSNPN and CDR2 is SVGIG (reference sequence). This chain's CDR3 is CAWTTRTGEGTNEKLFF. In DNA form, the CDR3 reads TGTGCCTGGACCACCAGGACAGGGGAGGGAACTAATGAAAAACTGTTTTTT.

This clone was seen just once. The chain combines TRBV30 with TRBJ1-2; D is perhaps TRBD1 (5 bases). Germline V gene sequence: CDR1 GTSNPN, CDR2 SVGIG (reference sequence). The CDR3 runs to 13 residues. V was cut by 1 base and J by 5 bases, with 11 bases left in between. The CDR3 DNA reads TGTGCCTGGAGTGCCGGGACTCAGTATGGCTACACCTTC. The encoded protein is CAWSAGTQYGYTF.

V is TRBV5-4 and J is TRBJ2-3, with D tentatively TRBD2 (6 bases). This CDR3 has 17 amino acids. V was pared by 1 base and J by 0 bases, with 15 bases between. Looked up from germline, CDR1 is SGHNT and CDR2 is YYREEE (reference sequence). The CDR3 sequence is CASSLFRGAVSTDTQYF. As DNA, the CDR3 is TGTGCCAGCAGCTTGTTTCGCGGGGCCGTTAGCACAGATACGCAGTATTTT.